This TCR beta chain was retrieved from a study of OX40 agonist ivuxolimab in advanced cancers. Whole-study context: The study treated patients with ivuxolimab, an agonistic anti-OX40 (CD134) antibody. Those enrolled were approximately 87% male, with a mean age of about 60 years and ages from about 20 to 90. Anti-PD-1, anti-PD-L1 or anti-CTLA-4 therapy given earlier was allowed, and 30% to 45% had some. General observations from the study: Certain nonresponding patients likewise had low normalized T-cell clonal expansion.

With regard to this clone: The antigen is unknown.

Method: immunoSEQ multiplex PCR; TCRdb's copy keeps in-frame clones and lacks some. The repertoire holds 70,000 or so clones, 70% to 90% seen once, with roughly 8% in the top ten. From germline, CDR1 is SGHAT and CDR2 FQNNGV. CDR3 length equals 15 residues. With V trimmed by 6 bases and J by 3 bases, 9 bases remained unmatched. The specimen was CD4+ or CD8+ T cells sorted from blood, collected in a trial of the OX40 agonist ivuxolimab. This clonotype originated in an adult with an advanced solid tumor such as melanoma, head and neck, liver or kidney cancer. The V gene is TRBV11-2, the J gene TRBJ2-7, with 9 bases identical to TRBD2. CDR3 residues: CASSLSGGGNYEQYF. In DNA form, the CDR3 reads TGTGCCAGCAGTCTTAGCGGGGGAGGCAACTACGAGCAGTACTTC. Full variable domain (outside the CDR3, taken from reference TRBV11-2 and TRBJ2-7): EAGVAQSPRYKIIEKRQSVAFWCNPISGHATLYWYQQILGQGPKLLIQFQNNGVVDDSQLPKDRFSAERLKGVDSTLKIQPAKLEDSAVYLCASSLSGGGNYEQYFGPGTRLTVT.